This is a list of T cell receptor beta chains from one sample in a study of identical twins. MiXCR was run by TCRdb on the 5' RACE reads, yielding one entry per CDR3 protein. This sample carries under 250,000 distinct CDR3 sequences, roughly 7.5% of them seen once, and the ten largest clones take roughly 5%. These data were likewise used in another study, on yellow fever vaccine responses in identical twins.

Source material: CD8+ T cells sorted from blood. The receptors were sampled from a woman aged 18-35 years in good health. The conserved cysteine and the conserved F or W are not part of the CDR3 here. Each record gives: J gene, V gene, CDR3 protein.

TRBJ1-3	TRBV29-1	SKDRDISGNTIY
TRBJ1-2	TRBV5-5	ASLPTQGSNYGYT
TRBJ1-4	TRBV7-2	ASSPKGSTNEKLF
TRBJ2-3	TRBV20-1	SATPGLGVGADTQY
TRBJ2-1	TRBV2	ASSKGQSNEQF
TRBJ2-1	TRBV28	ASSRLAGVRHNEQF
TRBJ1-6	TRBV20-1	SARDVGTSSYNSPLH
TRBJ1-1	TRBV15	ATSRHGGTEAF
TRBJ2-3	TRBV5-5	ASSLRVVGTDTDTQY
TRBJ1-1	TRBV7-9	AAQGAELNTEAF
TRBJ1-2	TRBV7-9	ASSWHDRGYGYT
TRBJ2-7	TRBV7-9	ASSPIGQGENYYEQY
TRBJ2-5	TRBV7-9	ASSLSPGLQETQY
TRBJ2-1	TRBV7-9	ASSGVDRGSYNEQF
TRBJ1-1	TRBV4-1	ASSQDWAGRGTEAF
TRBJ2-1	TRBV7-8	ASSQTSARYNEQF
TRBJ2-3	TRBV25-1	ASSEIGDTQY
TRBJ1-5	TRBV12-3/TRBV12-4	ASSRDNSNQPQH
TRBJ1-3	TRBV5-5	ASSLDRGFGNTIY
TRBJ2-1	TRBV5-1	ASSLWATGNNEQF
TRBJ1-1	TRBV6-1	AAVGGGLNTEAF
TRBJ2-3	TRBV28	ASSLPRLAGVSTDTQY
TRBJ2-7	TRBV4-2	ASSQDGGEQY
TRBJ2-3	TRBV28	ASSFISGRLRSTDTQY
TRBJ2-5	TRBV12-3/TRBV12-4	ASSLVKKETQY
TRBJ2-2	TRBV11-2	ASSPRGPSGGNTGELF
TRBJ2-1	TRBV12-3/TRBV12-4	ASSMTDNEQF
TRBJ1-1	TRBV7-9	ASSLALNTEAF
TRBJ2-5	TRBV5-4	ASSSRTGGFRETQY
TRBJ2-3	TRBV4-1	ASTPKGGLAGRGSTDTQY
TRBJ1-6	TRBV7-8	ASSPEQGARNSPLH
TRBJ1-6	TRBV7-8	ASSLEADGWSPLH
TRBJ2-2	TRBV16	ASSQSVGTGELF
TRBJ1-1	TRBV11-1	ASSLSPGVTEAF
TRBJ1-1	TRBV18	ASSHLAVNTEAF
TRBJ2-1	TRBV24-1	ATSALAGGRQF
TRBJ1-5	TRBV20-1	SARSQGATDQPQH
TRBJ1-5	TRBV2	ASSGGTGGSNQPQH
TRBJ2-4	TRBV7-9	ASTTGTLGNIQY
TRBJ1-2	TRBV9	ASSPRDIPNYGYT
TRBJ2-3	TRBV7-3	ASSLQGPDTQY
TRBJ2-3	TRBV7-9	ASSARLAGNVDTQY
TRBJ2-1	TRBV25-1	ASTGNERGYNEQF
TRBJ2-5	TRBV12-3/TRBV12-4	ASSPRGEETQY
TRBJ2-1	TRBV27	ASNNRGSYNEQF
TRBJ1-1	TRBV5-1	ASSLAPGVRTEAF
TRBJ2-6	TRBV5-5	ASSLVGRGANVLT
TRBJ1-1	TRBV2	ASRGGVGAF
TRBJ2-2	TRBV29-1	SARDTTSNTGELF
TRBJ2-3	TRBV24-1	ATSDPLTESASTDTQY
TRBJ1-2	TRBV19	ASSIYAGNYGYT